This T cell receptor (beta chain) came from a study of CD8 T cells in ankylosing spondylitis. General study results and limits: Typical of ankylosing spondylitis blood, it appeared, was a TCR beta motif of under 10 highly homologous variants. Clones tied to disease were said to be significantly enriched in matched ankylosing spondylitis synovial fluid.

Each TCR beta library was made by quantitative 5'-RACE that incorporated molecular barcodes. TCRdb reprocessed the 5' RACE reads via MiXCR and lists one record per CDR3 protein. The table has under 200,000 distinct CDR3 sequences, 9.8% seen once. Turning to this clonotype: Its antigen is currently unknown.

The specimen sequenced was blood, either unsorted or a sorted T cell fraction (not recorded which). The clonotype originates from a female donor with ankylosing spondylitis or in good health (not recorded which).

CDR3 sequence: CASSVNAGDADTQYF. The CDR3 DNA follows: TGTGCCAGCAGCGTGAATGCTGGCGATGCAGATACGCAGTATTTT. This rearrangement joins TRBV9 to TRBJ2-3; D remains unclear. Germline V gives CDR1 SGDLS, CDR2 YYNGEE. The CDR3 consists of 15 residues. The V end was cut by 2 bases, the J end by 4 bases, with 14 bases between.